This entry lists 28 T cell receptor beta chains sequenced from one sample in a study of blood T cell repertoires in COVID-19. TCRdb's table, derived via immunoSEQ multiplex PCR, lists solely in-frame clones and lacks some. The profile covers about 130,000 clones, with around four fifths appearing a single time and 2% to 2.5% taken by the ten largest. The sample was PBMCs or T cells enriched from blood (not recorded which). The receptors shown here come from a man aged 35 to 55 with acute COVID-19.

The rearrangement uses TRBV28 and TRBJ1-4, with 8 bases lining up with TRBD1. The germline CDR1 and CDR2 sequences are MDHEN and SYDVKM. The junction had 7 bases not matched to a gene; V was cut back by 11 bases and J by 2 bases. This CDR3 comprises 14 residues. The CDR3 spells CAVQGASTNEKLFF. The CDR3 DNA reads as TGTGCCGTTCAGGGGGCATCGACTAATGAAAAACTGTTTTTT.

The V call is TRBV30, the J call TRBJ1-3; D gene ambiguous. Germline CDR1 reads GTSNPN; CDR2 reads SVGIG (reference sequence). The V and J ends lost 2 bases and 0 bases respectively, with 8 bases between them. The CDR3 has 14 amino acids. The chain's CDR3 is CAWSWQYSGNTIYF. The CDR3 DNA reads as TGTGCCTGGAGTTGGCAGTACTCTGGAAACACCATATATTTT.

The chain combines TRBV5-1 with TRBJ1-2; D ambiguous. The CDR3 totals 14 residues. Germline lookup yields CDR1 SGHRS and CDR2 YFSETQ. V gave up 4 bases and J gave up 9 bases, with 19 bases separating them. The CDR3 reads CASSPLLEGGRYTF. As DNA, the CDR3 is TGCGCCAGCAGCCCTCTCTTGGAGGGCGGACGCTACACCTTC.

This clone was seen at least ten times. V gene TRBV19 combines with J gene TRBJ1-5; D is perhaps TRBD1 (5 bases). V was shortened by 5 bases and J by 2 bases, with 13 bases between the two germline ends. The CDR3 consists of 15 residues. Looked up from germline, CDR1 is LNHDA and CDR2 is SQIVND (reference sequence). The CDR3 loop is CASSPAGDGNQPQHF. Here the CDR3 DNA reads TGTGCCAGTAGTCCAGCGGGGGACGGCAATCAGCCCCAGCATTTT.

The V and J genes are TRBV24-1 and TRBJ2-3; D unresolved. V was pared by 5 bases and J by 6 bases, with 14 bases between. The CDR3 spans 14 residues. Germline V gene lookup returns CDR1 KGHDR and CDR2 SFDVKD. The CDR3 coding sequence is TGTGCCACCAGTGGCACGGCGGAAAGGGATACGCAGTATTTT. Translated, it gives CATSGTAERDTQYF.

The CDR3 here is CASSVAPSENTGELFF. The DNA of the CDR3 is TGTGCCAGCAGCGTAGCCCCTAGCGAGAACACCGGGGAGCTGTTTTTT. The J gene is TRBJ2-2, the V gene TRBV9; maybe TRBD2 (6 bases). The CDR3 sequence is 16 residues long. Germline V gene sequence: CDR1 SGDLS, CDR2 YYNGEE. V shed 0 bases and J shed 1 base, with 10 bases lying between them.

This sequence joins TRBV18 and TRBJ2-5; tentatively, D is TRBD2 (5 bases). CDR1 and CDR2 (germline): KGHSH, LQKENI. The germline V and J ends were trimmed by 2 bases and 5 bases, with 15 bases remaining between them. This CDR3 is 15 amino acids long. As DNA, the CDR3 is TGTGCCAGCTCACCAAACGGGATGCCTTCGGAGACCCAGTACTTC. It is translated as CASSPNGMPSETQYF.

J is TRBJ1-1 and V is TRBV7-3; no clear D. The CDR3 spans 13 residues. V gave up 0 bases and J gave up 7 bases, with 9 bases separating them. The V gene's germline CDR1 is SGHTA and CDR2 FQGTGA. The CDR3 DNA sequence: TGTGCCAGCAGCTTAACCCGGGAGGGTGAAGCTTTCTTT. Translation gives CASSLTREGEAFF.

The rearrangement joins TRBV10-3 to TRBJ2-2, with TRBD1 as a possible D gene (6 bases). Germline CDR1 ENHRY, CDR2 SYGVKD. Trimming shortened V by 8 bases and J by 2 bases, and 24 bases separated the two germline ends. CDR3 length: 18 amino acids. The DNA for the CDR3 is TGTGCCATCGGTACCGGACAGAACCCATATATTAACACCGGGGAGCTGTTTTTT. Residues: CAIGTGQNPYINTGELFF.

The chain recombines TRBV15 with TRBJ1-1, with a possible D match to TRBD1 (5 bases). Trimming took 3 bases from V and 0 from J, leaving 11 bases between them. This CDR3 spans 15 amino acids. Germline V gene lookup returns CDR1 LNHNV and CDR2 YYDKDF (reference sequence). The CDR3 spells CATSRARVLNTEAFF. DNA for the CDR3: TGTGCCACCAGCAGGGCCAGGGTTCTGAACACTGAAGCTTTCTTT.

The rearrangement uses TRBV29-1 and TRBJ1-1; D is ambiguous. This CDR3 comprises 12 residues. Per the germline V gene, CDR1 is SQVTM and CDR2 is ANQGSEA. The V gene lost 8 bases and the J gene lost 0 bases, with 10 bases spanning the gap. Written as DNA, the CDR3 is TGCAGCTTCCCAGGCATGAACACTGAAGCTTTCTTT. Its protein product is CSFPGMNTEAFF.

The rearrangement joins TRBV6-1 to TRBJ2-7, with TRBD1 as a possible D gene (5 bases). Between the trimmed V and J ends, which lost 0 bases and 5 bases, there was a span of 14 bases. CDR3 length: 15 amino acids. The germline V gene has CDR1 MNHNS and CDR2 SASEGT. This CDR3 is CASSEAQGYYHEQYF. CDR3 nucleotides: TGTGCCAGCAGTGAAGCGCAGGGTTATTACCACGAGCAGTACTTC.

The rearrangement uses TRBV12-3 or TRBV12-4 and TRBJ1-2; 9 bases are a match to TRBD1. After removal of 3 bases from V and 10 bases from J, the junction contained 6 bases not matched to a gene. The CDR3 totals 13 residues. CDR3 protein: CASSFDGQGTYTF. The CDR3 nucleotides read TGTGCCAGCAGTTTTGATGGACAGGGGACCTACACCTTC.

This clone was seen only a few times. The rearrangement uses TRBV30 and TRBJ2-1; tentatively, D is TRBD2 (6 bases). V lost 3 bases and J 6 bases, leaving 18 bases between the germline ends. CDR1 and CDR2 from the germline V gene are GTSNPN and SVGIG (reference sequence). The CDR3 has 15 amino acids. CDR3 nucleotide sequence: TGTGCCTGGAGCGAGGGACTTGGAACATCCAATGAGCAGTTCTTC. Translation gives CAWSEGLGTSNEQFF.

This rearrangement joins TRBV7-9 to TRBJ1-4, with D tentatively TRBD1 (6 bases). CDR3 length: 15 residues. Germline CDR1 and CDR2: SEHNR and FQNEAQ (reference sequence). With 3 bases removed from V and 8 bases from J, the gap between germline ends came to 16 bases. CDR3 sequence reads: CASSLDRAAVEKLFF. The CDR3 region has the DNA TGTGCCAGCAGCTTGGACAGAGCGGCTGTGGAAAAACTGTTTTTT.

CDR3 nucleotides: TGTGCCAGCTCACAGGGGTGGGCCTACGAGCAGTACTTC. This translates into CASSQGWAYEQYF. The chain employs TRBV19 and TRBJ2-7; 7 nucleotides match TRBD1. Germline trimming cut 9 bases from V and 2 bases from J; bases unmatched to any gene: 7. Germline V gene data show CDR1 as LNHDA and CDR2 as SQIVND (reference sequence). The CDR3 consists of 13 residues. Filled out from reference TRBV19 and TRBJ2-7, the complete variable domain reads DGGITQSPKYLFRKEGQNVTLSCEQNLNHDAMYWYRQDPGQGLRLIYYSQIVNDFQKGDIAEGYSVSREKKESFPLTVTSAQKNPTAFYLCASSQGWAYEQYFGPGTRLTVT.

The rearrangement joins TRBV10-3 to TRBJ2-1; maybe TRBD1 (6 bases). The ends were cut back, 4 bases at V and 0 bases at J, with 16 bases in the middle. CDR1 and CDR2 from the germline V gene are ENHRY and SYGVKD. The CDR3 runs to 17 residues. The CDR3 sequence: CAISGQGIEASYNEQFF. CDR3 bases: TGTGCCATCAGTGGGCAGGGGATAGAGGCCTCCTACAATGAGCAGTTCTTC.

This rearrangement joins TRBV28 to TRBJ2-7; TRBD1 might be the D (6 bases). Germline V gene sequence: CDR1 MDHEN, CDR2 SYDVKM. The CDR3 loop spans 13 amino acids. The germline V and J ends were trimmed by 3 bases and 5 bases, with 11 bases remaining between them. Here the CDR3 DNA reads TGTGCCAGCAGTTTCAGGGGCCCCAACGAGCAGTACTTC. Translation: CASSFRGPNEQYF.

This sequence joins TRBV5-1 and TRBJ2-3, with D maybe TRBD1 (6 bases). The CDR3 contains 15 residues. Germline V gene lookup returns CDR1 SGHRS and CDR2 YFSETQ. V gave up 0 bases and J gave up 2 bases, with 10 bases separating them. In DNA form, the CDR3 reads TGCGCCAGCAGCTTGGCCGGACAGACCACAGATACGCAGTATTTT. Residues: CASSLAGQTTDTQYF.

V gene TRBV25-1 combines with J gene TRBJ2-2; D unclear. Deletions cut 2 bases from V and 0 bases from J, with 4 bases between. Per the germline V gene, CDR1 is MGHDK and CDR2 is SYGVNS. The length of the CDR3 is 14 residues. CDR3 residues: CASSENTNTGELFF. The CDR3 DNA reads TGTGCCAGCAGTGAAAACACGAACACCGGGGAGCTGTTTTTT.

Only one count was recorded for this clone. The rearrangement joins TRBV7-8 to TRBJ1-4; D gene uncertain. Germline V gene sequence: CDR1 SGHVS, CDR2 FQNEAQ. The V end was cut by 7 bases, the J end by 3 bases, with 18 bases between. The CDR3 extends over 16 amino acids. In DNA form, the CDR3 reads TGTGCCAGCACCCGTAATAACCCCGGGTCTAATGAAAAACTGTTTTTT. As protein: CASTRNNPGSNEKLFF.

This chain connects TRBV2 to TRBJ1-4; D is uncertain. CDR1 SNHLY and CDR2 FYNNEI come from the germline V gene. The CDR3 totals 14 residues. Trimming shortened V by 5 bases and J by 0 bases, and 7 bases separated the two germline ends. This CDR3 is CASSQRATNEKLFF. CDR3 in DNA: TGTGCCAGCAGTCAACGGGCAACTAATGAAAAACTGTTTTTT.

The chain joins TRBV2 to TRBJ2-1; TRBD2 matches at 15 bases. V was clipped by 7 bases and J by 2 bases; unmatched bases: 3. The CDR3 runs 16 residues. In germline, CDR1 is SNHLY, CDR2 FYNNEI. CDR3 amino acids: CASIGLAGGTYNEQFF. CDR3 DNA: TGTGCCAGCATCGGACTAGCGGGGGGGACCTACAATGAGCAGTTCTTC.

This clone was picked up one time. The V gene is TRBV28, the J gene TRBJ2-1, with D maybe TRBD2 (7 bases). V shed 3 bases and J shed 4 bases, with 13 bases lying between them. Germline CDR1 and CDR2: MDHEN and SYDVKM. This CDR3 has 15 amino acids. The CDR3 here is CASSLGGGLYNEQFF. CDR3 DNA: TGTGCCAGCAGTTTGGGGGGGGGCCTGTACAATGAGCAGTTCTTC.

This clone has just one count. V and J are TRBV5-1 and TRBJ2-3, with 9 bases fitting TRBD2. Germline V gene data show CDR1 as SGHRS and CDR2 as YFSETQ. This CDR3 contains 15 residues. Germline trimming cut 0 bases from V and 6 bases from J; bases unmatched to any gene: 5. The CDR3 DNA reads as TGCGCCAGCAGCTTGGCTAGCGGGGAATGGGATACGCAGTATTTT. Its translation is CASSLASGEWDTQYF.

The V call is TRBV24-1, the J call TRBJ2-7, with 8 bases matching TRBD1. Germline CDR1 reads KGHDR; CDR2 reads SFDVKD. After removal of 7 bases from V and 5 bases from J, the junction contained 9 bases not matched to a gene. The CDR3 length is 14 residues. The CDR3 nucleotides are TGTGCCACCAGCGCAGGGGGCTTGAGGGACGAGCAGTACTTC. Translating it yields CATSAGGLRDEQYF.

The rearrangement uses TRBV28 and TRBJ2-7, with 11 bases aligning to TRBD2. CDR1 is MDHEN and CDR2 is SYDVKM in the germline V gene. V was pared by 3 bases and J by 2 bases, with 12 bases of the junction left unmatched. The CDR3 spans 18 residues. CDR3 in amino acids: CASSLWEIAGGGTYEQYF. Written as DNA, the CDR3 is TGTGCCAGCAGTTTGTGGGAGATAGCGGGAGGGGGCACCTACGAGCAGTACTTC.

The V and J genes are TRBV5-8 and TRBJ1-5; D call uncertain. The germline V gene has CDR1 SGHTS and CDR2 YDEGEE. The CDR3 consists of 13 residues. V shed 4 bases and J shed 5 bases, with 10 bases lying between them. The CDR3 region has the DNA TGTGCCAGCAGCAGGGAGAGGGATCAGCCCCAGCATTTT. Encoded protein: CASSRERDQPQHF.